The clone carrying this T cell receptor (beta chain) occurred once. This sample is drawn from a study of blood T cell repertoires in COVID-19. Study-level background: The samples span acute and convalescent COVID-19 from the United States, Italy and Spain.

How the authors handled the data: Reference gene primer amplification in the assay estimated nucleated cell counts. Generated by immunoSEQ multiplex PCR, the TCRdb table keeps only in-frame clones and is missing some. Clonal size and the V and J genes are those of that table, whereas D and trimming came from the DNA. Counted here are a few hundred thousand clones, about four fifths occurring once; the ten biggest clones make up around 1.1%. The V gene's germline CDR1 is SGHRS and CDR2 YFSETQ. The V end lost 4 bases, the J end lost 7 bases, and 17 bases lay between the germline ends. The CDR3 sequence is 14 residues long.

The chain carries TRBV5-1 and TRBJ1-1; TRBD1 might be the D (5 bases). This TCR came from a human donor with acute or convalescent COVID-19. The donor label of this sample is uncertain. The sample comprised peripheral blood. CDR3 sequence (DNA): TGCGCCAGCAGCGTAACGACAGAGGTCAATGAAGCTTTCTTT. This translates into CASSVTTEVNEAFF.